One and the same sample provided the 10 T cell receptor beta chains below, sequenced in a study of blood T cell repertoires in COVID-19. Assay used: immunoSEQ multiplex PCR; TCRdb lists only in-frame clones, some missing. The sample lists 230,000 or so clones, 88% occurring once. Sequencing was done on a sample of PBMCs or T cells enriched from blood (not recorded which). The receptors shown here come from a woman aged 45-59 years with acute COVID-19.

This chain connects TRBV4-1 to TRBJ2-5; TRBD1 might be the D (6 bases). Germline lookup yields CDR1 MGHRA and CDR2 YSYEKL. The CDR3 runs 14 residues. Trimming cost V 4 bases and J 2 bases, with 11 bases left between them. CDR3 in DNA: TGCGCCAGCAGCCCATATGACAGGCAAGAGACCCAGTACTTC. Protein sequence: CASSPYDRQETQYF.

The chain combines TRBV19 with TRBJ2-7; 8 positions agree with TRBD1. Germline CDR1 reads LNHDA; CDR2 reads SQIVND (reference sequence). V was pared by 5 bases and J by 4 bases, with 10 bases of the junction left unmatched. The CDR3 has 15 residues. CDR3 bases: TGTGCCAGTAGTCAATTTTCAGGGGGCGATTACGAGCAGTACTTC. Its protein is CASSQFSGGDYEQYF. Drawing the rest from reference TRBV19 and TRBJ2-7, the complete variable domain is DGGITQSPKYLFRKEGQNVTLSCEQNLNHDAMYWYRQDPGQGLRLIYYSQIVNDFQKGDIAEGYSVSREKKESFPLTVTSAQKNPTAFYLCASSQFSGGDYEQYFGPGTRLTVT.

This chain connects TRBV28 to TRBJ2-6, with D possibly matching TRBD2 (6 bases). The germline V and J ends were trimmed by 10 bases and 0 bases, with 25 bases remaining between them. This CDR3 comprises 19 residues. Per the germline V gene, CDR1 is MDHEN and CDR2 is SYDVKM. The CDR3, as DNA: TGTGCCACCTCCGGGAGCGGACTTTCTCCGCACTCTGGGGCCAACGTCCTGACTTTC. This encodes CATSGSGLSPHSGANVLTF.

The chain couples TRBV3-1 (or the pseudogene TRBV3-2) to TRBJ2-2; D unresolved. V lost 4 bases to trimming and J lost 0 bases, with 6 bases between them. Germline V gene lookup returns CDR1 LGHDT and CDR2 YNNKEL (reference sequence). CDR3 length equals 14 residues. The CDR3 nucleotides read TGTGCCAGCAGCCGCCAGACGAACACCGGGGAGCTGTTTTTT. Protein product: CASSRQTNTGELFF.

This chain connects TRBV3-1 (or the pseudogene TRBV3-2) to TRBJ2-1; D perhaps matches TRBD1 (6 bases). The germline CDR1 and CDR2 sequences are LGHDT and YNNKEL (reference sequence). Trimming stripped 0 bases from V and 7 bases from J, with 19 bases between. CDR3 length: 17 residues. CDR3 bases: TGTGCCAGCAGCCAAGATAACGCACTGGGGACAATAAATGAGCAGTTCTTC. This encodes CASSQDNALGTINEQFF.

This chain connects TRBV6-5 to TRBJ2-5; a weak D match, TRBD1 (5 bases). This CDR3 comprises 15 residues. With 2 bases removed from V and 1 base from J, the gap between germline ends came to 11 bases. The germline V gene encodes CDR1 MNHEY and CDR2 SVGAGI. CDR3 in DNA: TGTGCCAGCAGTTACGGGCAGGGCCCCCAAGAGACCCAGTACTTC. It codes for CASSYGQGPQETQYF.

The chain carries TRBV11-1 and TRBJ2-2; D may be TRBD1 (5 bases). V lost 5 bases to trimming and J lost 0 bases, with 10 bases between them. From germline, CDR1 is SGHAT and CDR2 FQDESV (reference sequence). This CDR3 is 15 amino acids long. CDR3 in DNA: TGTGCCAGCAGCCCCGACAGCGCGAACACCGGGGAGCTGTTTTTT. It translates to CASSPDSANTGELFF.

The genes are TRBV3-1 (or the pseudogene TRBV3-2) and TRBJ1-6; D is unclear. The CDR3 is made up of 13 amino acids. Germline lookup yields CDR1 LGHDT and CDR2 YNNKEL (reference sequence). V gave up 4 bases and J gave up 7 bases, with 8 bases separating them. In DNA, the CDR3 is TGTGCCAGCAGCCCGTCTCAGAATTCACCCCTCCACTTT. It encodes CASSPSQNSPLHF.

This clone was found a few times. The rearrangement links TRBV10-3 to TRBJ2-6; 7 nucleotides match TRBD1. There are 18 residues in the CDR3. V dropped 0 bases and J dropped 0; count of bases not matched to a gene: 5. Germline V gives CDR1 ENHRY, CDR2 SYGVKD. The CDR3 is CAISESPGQSSGANVLTF. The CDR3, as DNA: TGTGCCATCAGTGAGTCACCGGGACAGAGCTCTGGGGCCAACGTCCTGACTTTC.

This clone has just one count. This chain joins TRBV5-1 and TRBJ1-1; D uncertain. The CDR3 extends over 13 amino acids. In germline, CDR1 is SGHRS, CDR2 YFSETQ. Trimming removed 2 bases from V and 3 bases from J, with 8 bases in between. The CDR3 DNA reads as TGCGCCAGCAGCTTTATTACGGACACTGAAGCTTTCTTT. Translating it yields CASSFITDTEAFF.